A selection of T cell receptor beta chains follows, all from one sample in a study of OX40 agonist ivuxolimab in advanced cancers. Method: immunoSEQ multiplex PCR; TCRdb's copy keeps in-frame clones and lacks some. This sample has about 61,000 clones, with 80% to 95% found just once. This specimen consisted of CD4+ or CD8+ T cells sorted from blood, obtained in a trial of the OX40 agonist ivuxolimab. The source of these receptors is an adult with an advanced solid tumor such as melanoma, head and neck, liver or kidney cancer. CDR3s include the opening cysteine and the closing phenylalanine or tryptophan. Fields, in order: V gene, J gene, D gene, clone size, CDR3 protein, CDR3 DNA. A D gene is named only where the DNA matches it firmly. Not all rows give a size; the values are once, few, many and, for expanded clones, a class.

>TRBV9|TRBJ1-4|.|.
CASSVSGGAGEKLFF
TGTGCCAGCAGCGTAAGTGGAGGGGCGGGTGAAAAACTGTTTTTT
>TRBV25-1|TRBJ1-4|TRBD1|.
CASSETGTGDEKLFF
TGTGCCAGCAGTGAGACCGGGACAGGGGACGAAAAACTGTTTTTT
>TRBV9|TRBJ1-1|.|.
CASSVEFGNTEAFF
TGTGCCAGCAGCGTAGAGTTCGGGAACACTGAAGCTTTCTTT
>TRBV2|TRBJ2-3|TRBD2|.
CASSFPGTSGEGDTQYF
TGTGCCAGCAGTTTCCCCGGGACTAGCGGGGAGGGGGATACGCAGTATTTT
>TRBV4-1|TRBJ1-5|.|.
CASSQVGGQPQHF
TGCGCCAGCAGCCAAGTGGGTGGACAGCCCCAGCATTTT
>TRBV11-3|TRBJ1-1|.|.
CASSPGGGNTEAFF
TGTGCCAGCAGTCCCGGTGGGGGGAACACTGAAGCTTTCTTT
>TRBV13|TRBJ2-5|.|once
CASSLAGETQYF
TGTGCCAGCAGCTTGGCTGGAGAGACCCAGTACTTC
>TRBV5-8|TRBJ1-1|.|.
CASSRIGEDTEAFF
TGTGCCAGCAGTCGAATTGGGGAGGACACTGAAGCTTTCTTT
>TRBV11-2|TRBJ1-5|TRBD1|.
CASSPRTGVQPQHF
TGTGCCAGCAGCCCCCGGACAGGGGTTCAGCCCCAGCATTTT
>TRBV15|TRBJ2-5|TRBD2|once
CATREGRQETQYF
TGTGCCACCCGGGAGGGGCGTCAAGAGACCCAGTACTTC
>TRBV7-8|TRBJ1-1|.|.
CASRGGSRPEAFF
TGTGCCAGCAGGGGGGGGAGTAGGCCTGAAGCTTTCTTT
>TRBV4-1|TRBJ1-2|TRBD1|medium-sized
CASSQDWGTGGASGYTF
TGCGCCAGCAGCCAAGATTGGGGGACAGGGGGCGCGAGTGGCTACACCTTC
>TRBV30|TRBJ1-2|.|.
CAWTWGNYGYTF
TGTGCCTGGACTTGGGGCAACTATGGCTACACCTTC
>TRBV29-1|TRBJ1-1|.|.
CSVDNPGGNTEAFF
TGCAGCGTTGATAATCCGGGTGGGAACACTGAAGCTTTCTTT
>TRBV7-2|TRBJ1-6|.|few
CASSLAGRNSPLHF
TGTGCCAGCAGCTTAGCAGGAAGAAATTCACCCCTCCACTTT
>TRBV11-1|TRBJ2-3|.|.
CASRGSGEDTQYF
TGTGCCAGCAGGGGATCCGGCGAAGATACGCAGTATTTT
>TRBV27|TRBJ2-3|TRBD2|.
CASSYSGGISTDTQYF
TGTGCCAGCAGTTATAGCGGGGGGATAAGCACAGATACGCAGTATTTT
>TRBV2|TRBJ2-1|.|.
CASSEGEPQTYNEQFF
TGTGCCAGCAGTGAAGGGGAACCCCAAACCTACAATGAGCAGTTCTTC
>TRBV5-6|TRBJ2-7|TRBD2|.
CASSLGTSVYYEQYF
TGTGCCAGCAGCTTGGGGACTAGCGTTTACTACGAGCAGTACTTC
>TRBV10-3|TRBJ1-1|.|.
CAISAPGGGTEAFF
TGTGCCATCAGTGCCCCTGGAGGAGGGACTGAAGCTTTCTTT
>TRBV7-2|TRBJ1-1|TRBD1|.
CAIQGQGYSDAFF
TGTGCGATACAGGGACAGGGGTACAGCGACGCTTTCTTT
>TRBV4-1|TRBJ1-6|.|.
CASSLSHGTYNSPLHF
TGCGCCAGCAGCCTAAGCCATGGTACCTATAATTCACCCCTCCACTTT
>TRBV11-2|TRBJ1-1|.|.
CASSLDGGGTEAFF
TGTGCCAGCAGCTTAGATGGGGGGGGGACTGAAGCTTTCTTT
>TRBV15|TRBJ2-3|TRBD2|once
CATSTRTSANTQYF
TGTGCCACCAGCACCCGGACTAGCGCCAATACGCAGTATTTT
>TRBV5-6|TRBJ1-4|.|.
CASSPSGGLAPHEKLFF
TGTGCCAGCAGCCCGTCCGGGGGGCTGGCCCCCCATGAAAAACTGTTTTTT
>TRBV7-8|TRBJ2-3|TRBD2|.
CASSLEISGGASTDTQYF
TGTGCCAGCAGCTTAGAGATTAGCGGGGGGGCCAGCACAGATACGCAGTATTTT